The present entry profiles one T cell receptor (beta chain) with its context. Its antigen is currently not known. The input lacks base qualities; no much larger clone sits a single base away. The data were obtained in a study of blood T cell repertoires in COVID-19 (dated by TCRdb to between 2020 and 2021). With regard to the full study: Samples from collaborators originated in the United States, Italy and Spain and spanned both the acute and convalescent phases of COVID-19. The material from the prospective study consisted of cDNA or gDNA derived from T cells, B-cell-depleted T cells, or PBMCs. The dataset comprised deeply sampled blood TCRbeta repertoires from subjects exposed to, actively infected with, or recovered from COVID-19. The repertoires were released in a freely available public database meant as a resource for research on the immune response to SARS-CoV-2. Samples were obtained from the ongoing ImmuneRACE study (first 160 participants) and from 1,200 or so subjects provided by 6 global collaborators. Nearly every sample came with metadata listing a de-identified subject ID, COVID-19 status, age in years and sex. HLA class I and class II types, where available, came from metadata supplied by the sample provider rather than from assay-based typing.

V trim: 2 bases; J trim: 1 base; unmatched bases: 11. Measured from the cysteine to the phenylalanine, the CDR3 is 18 residues long. Just the 54-base CDR3 DNA is kept, in frame starting at base 1. The germline V gene sets CDR1 to MGHDK and CDR2 to SYGVNS. The paper as a whole reports these results and caveats: How much clinical and demographic metadata was included differed by source and by participant, and the metadata was provided uncurated.

The collaborating institutions used their own protocols to collect whole blood in K2EDTA tubes. For TCRbeta analysis, collaborators shipped samples as frozen whole blood, isolated PBMCs, or DNA extracted from either of those sample types. The immunoSEQ Assay, a bias-controlled multiplex PCR, was used to amplify TCRbeta CDR3 regions from genomic DNA. The paper's data handling went like this. The number of nucleated cells in each sample was estimated from the amplification of reference gene primers within the assay. To quantify the absolute abundance of each unique TCRbeta CDR3 rearrangement, sequence reads were collapsed and filtered. For each sample, productive Simpson clonality was calculated by taking the square root of Simpson's diversity index across productive rearrangements. Sourced from immuneACCESS, this table was stored by TCRdb with only in-frame sequences that have V and J called. A share of the clones is absent; for the studies checked, an unresolved V gene accounts for under half, and the remainder has no known explanation. V and J calls and clone size follow that table, whereas D and trimming were derived from the DNA. This sample has a few hundred thousand clones in its table, and approximately 90% of those were observed once. Less than 2.5% of the sample belongs to the ten largest clones.

Material for sequencing was peripheral blood. This sequence uses TRBV25-1 and TRBJ1-3; the junction holds 7 bases that match TRBD1. The origin of this receptor is a man aged 18 to 30 with active or convalescent COVID-19. The nucleotide sequence reads TGTGCCAGCAGTGAAAGGACAGGTATAGCGTATTCTGGAAACACCATATATTTT. Translated, it gives CASSERTGIAYSGNTIYF.